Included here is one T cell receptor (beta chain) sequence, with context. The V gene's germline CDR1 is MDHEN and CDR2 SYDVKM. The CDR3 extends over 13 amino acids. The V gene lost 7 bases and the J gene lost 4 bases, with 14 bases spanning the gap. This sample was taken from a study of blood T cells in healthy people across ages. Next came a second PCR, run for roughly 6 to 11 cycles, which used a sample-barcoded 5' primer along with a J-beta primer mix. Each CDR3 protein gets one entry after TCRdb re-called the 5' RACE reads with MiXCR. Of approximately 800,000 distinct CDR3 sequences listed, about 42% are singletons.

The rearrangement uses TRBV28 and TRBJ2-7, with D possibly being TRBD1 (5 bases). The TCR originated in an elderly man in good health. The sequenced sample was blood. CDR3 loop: CASIKGPRYEQYF. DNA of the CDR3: TGTGCCAGCATCAAGGGGCCGAGGTACGAGCAGTACTTC. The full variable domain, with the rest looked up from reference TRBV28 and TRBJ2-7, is DVKVTQSSRYLVKRTGEKVFLECVQDMDHENMFWYRQDPGLGLRLIYFSYDVKMKEKGDIPEGYSVSREKKERFSLILESASTNQTSMYLCASIKGPRYEQYFGPGTRLTVT.